The T cell receptor (beta chain) described here comes from a study of OX40 agonist ivuxolimab in advanced cancers. About the research overall: Partial responses were achieved by three patients, one with hepatocellular carcinoma and two with cutaneous melanoma.

The table came from immunoSEQ multiplex PCR; TCRdb's copy has only in-frame clones and leaves some out. The profile shows around 20,000 clones, 60% to 80% of them singletons. As to this clone: Its target is unknown.

The study's findings and limits: Some of the nonresponding patients also showed low levels of normalized T-cell clonal expansion.

The CDR3 totals 14 residues. Germline V gene data show CDR1 as LNHDA and CDR2 as SQIVND (reference sequence). The V gene end was trimmed by 1 base and the J gene end by 7 bases; junction bases not matched to a gene: 2. This receptor was obtained from an adult with an advanced solid tumor such as melanoma, head and neck, liver or kidney cancer. The V gene is TRBV19, the J gene TRBJ2-1; 9 bases are shared with TRBD1. Specimen: CD4+ or CD8+ T cells sorted from blood, collected in a trial of the OX40 agonist ivuxolimab. The CDR3 protein is CASSIGGTGNEQFF. The CDR3 DNA sequence: TGTGCCAGTAGTATAGGGGGGACAGGGAATGAGCAGTTCTTC.